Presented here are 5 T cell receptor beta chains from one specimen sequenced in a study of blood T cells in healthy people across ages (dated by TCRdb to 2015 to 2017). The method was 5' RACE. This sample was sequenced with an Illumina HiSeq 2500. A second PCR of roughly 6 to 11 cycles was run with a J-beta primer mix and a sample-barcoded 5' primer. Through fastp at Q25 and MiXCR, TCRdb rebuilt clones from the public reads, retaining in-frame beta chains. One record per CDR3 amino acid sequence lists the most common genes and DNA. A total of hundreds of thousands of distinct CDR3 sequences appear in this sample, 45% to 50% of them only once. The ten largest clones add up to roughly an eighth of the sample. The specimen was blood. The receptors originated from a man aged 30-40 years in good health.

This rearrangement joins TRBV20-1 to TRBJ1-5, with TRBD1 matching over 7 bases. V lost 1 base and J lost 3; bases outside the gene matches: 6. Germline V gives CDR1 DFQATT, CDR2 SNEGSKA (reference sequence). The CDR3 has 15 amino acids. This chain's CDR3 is CSARGAGGLNQPQHF. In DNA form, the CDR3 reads TGCAGTGCTAGAGGGGCAGGGGGGCTCAATCAGCCCCAGCATTTT.

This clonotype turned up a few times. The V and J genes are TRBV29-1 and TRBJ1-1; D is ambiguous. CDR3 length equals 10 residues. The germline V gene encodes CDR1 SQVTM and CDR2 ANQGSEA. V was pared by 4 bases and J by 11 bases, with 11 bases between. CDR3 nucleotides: TGCAGCGTTGTTCTGGATCGGGCTTTCTTT. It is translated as CSVVLDRAFF.

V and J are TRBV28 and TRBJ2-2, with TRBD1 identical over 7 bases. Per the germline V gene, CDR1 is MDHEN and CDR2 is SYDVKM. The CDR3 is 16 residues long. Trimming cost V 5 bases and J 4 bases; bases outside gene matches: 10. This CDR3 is CASSPPDRELTGELFF. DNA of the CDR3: TGTGCCAGCAGTCCCCCTGACAGGGAGCTCACCGGGGAGCTGTTTTTT.

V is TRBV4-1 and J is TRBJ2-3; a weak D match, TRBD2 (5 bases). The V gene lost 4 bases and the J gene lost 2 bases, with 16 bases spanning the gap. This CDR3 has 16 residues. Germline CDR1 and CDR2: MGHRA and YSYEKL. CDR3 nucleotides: TGCGCCAGCAGCCTCAGAATTGGAGGCGTCACAGATACGCAGTATTTT. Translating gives CASSLRIGGVTDTQYF.

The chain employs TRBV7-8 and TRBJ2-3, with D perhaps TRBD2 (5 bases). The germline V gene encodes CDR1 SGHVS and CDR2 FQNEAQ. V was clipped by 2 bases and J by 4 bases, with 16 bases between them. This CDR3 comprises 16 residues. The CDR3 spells CASSLRRVPSPDTQYF. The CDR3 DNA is TGTGCCAGCAGCTTAAGGCGGGTCCCCAGCCCAGATACGCAGTATTTT.